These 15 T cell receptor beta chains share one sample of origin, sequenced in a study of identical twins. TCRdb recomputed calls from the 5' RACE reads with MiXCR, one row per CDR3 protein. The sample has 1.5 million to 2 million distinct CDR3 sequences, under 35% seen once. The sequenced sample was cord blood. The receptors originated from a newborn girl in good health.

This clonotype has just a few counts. In DNA, the CDR3 is TGCGCCAGCAGTTTATTAGGGACAGGGACCTACGAGCAGTACTTC. Its protein is CASSLLGTGTYEQYF. The V call is TRBV10-1, the J call TRBJ2-7, with 9 bases that match TRBD1. V lost 5 bases to trimming and J lost 2 bases; unmatched junction nucleotides: 7. CDR3 length: 15 amino acids. Germline V gene sequence: CDR1 WNHNN, CDR2 SYGVQD (reference sequence).

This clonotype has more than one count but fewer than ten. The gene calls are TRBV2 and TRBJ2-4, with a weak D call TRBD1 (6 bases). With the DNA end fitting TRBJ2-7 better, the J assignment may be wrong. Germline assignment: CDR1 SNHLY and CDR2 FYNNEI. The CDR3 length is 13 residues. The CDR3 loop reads CASRDSWGYEQYF. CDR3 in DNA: TGTGCCAGCAGGGACAGCTGGGGGTACGAGCAGTACTTC.

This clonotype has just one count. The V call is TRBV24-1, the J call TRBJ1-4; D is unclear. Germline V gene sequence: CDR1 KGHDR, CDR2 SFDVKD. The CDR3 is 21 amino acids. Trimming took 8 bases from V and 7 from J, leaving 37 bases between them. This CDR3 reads CATTPTRRTARCSIMSEKLFF. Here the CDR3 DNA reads TGTGCCACCACTCCCACGAGACGGACGGCAAGGTGTAGTATAATGAGTGAAAAACTGTTTTTT.

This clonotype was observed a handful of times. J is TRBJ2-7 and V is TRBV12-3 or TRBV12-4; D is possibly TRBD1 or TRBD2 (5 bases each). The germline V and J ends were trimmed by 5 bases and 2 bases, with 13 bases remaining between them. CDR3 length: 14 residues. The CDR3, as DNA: TGTGCCAGCAGTGCACGCCGGGGCCCCTACGAGCAGTACTTC. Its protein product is CASSARRGPYEQYF.

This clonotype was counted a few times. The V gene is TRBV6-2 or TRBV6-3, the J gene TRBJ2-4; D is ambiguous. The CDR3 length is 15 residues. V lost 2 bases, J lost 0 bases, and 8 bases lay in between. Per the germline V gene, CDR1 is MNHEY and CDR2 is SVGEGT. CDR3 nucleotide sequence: TGTGCCAGCAGTTACGGTGGCTCAGCCAAAAACATTCAGTACTTC. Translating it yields CASSYGGSAKNIQYF.

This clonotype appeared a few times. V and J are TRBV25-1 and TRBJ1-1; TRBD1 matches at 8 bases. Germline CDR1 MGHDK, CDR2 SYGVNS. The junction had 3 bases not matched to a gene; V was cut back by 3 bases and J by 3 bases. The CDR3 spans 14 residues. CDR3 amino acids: CASSEDREDTEAFF. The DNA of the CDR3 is TGTGCCAGCAGTGAGGACAGGGAGGACACTGAAGCTTTCTTT.

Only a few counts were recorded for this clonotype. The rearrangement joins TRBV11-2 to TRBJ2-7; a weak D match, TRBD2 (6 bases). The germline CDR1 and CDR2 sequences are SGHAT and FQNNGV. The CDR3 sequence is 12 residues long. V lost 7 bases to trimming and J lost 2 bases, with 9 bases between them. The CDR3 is CASTRGTYEQYF. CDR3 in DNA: TGTGCCAGCACGCGGGGCACCTACGAGCAGTACTTC.

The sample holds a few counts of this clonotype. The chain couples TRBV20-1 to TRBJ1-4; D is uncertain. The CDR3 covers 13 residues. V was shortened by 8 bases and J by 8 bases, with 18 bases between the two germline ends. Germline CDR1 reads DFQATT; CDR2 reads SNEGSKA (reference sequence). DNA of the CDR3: TGCAGTTTTCTACTGGCGGGCTCCGAAAAACTGTTTTTT. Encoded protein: CSFLLAGSEKLFF.

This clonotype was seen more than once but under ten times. The CDR3 reads CSASGGDRGYGYTF. CDR3 DNA sequence: TGCAGTGCTAGCGGGGGAGACAGGGGGTATGGCTACACCTTC. The chain employs TRBV20-1 and TRBJ1-2, with TRBD1 identical over 9 bases. Trimming took 3 bases from V and 5 from J; bases not matched to a gene: 7. The CDR3 consists of 14 residues. The germline V gene has CDR1 DFQATT and CDR2 SNEGSKA (reference sequence).

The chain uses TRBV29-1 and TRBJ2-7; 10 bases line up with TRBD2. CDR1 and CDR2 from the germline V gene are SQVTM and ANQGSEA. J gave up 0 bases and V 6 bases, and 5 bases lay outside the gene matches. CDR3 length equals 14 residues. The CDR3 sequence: CSVGLALSSYEQYF. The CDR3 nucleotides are TGCAGCGTGGGACTAGCGCTAAGCTCCTACGAGCAGTACTTC.

CDR3 loop: CASHPFRDNTGELFF. The CDR3 nucleotides are TGTGCCAGCCACCCCTTCCGGGACAACACCGGGGAGCTGTTTTTT. The chain employs TRBV6-1 and TRBJ2-2, with D perhaps matching TRBD1 or TRBD2 (5 bases each). The length of the CDR3 is 15 residues. Trimming removed 8 bases at V and 2 bases at J, with 15 bases between. The germline CDR1 and CDR2 sequences are MNHNS and SASEGT.

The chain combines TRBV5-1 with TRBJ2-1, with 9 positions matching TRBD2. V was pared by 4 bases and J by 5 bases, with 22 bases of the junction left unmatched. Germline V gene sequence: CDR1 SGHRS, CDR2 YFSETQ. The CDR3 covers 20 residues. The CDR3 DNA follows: TGCGCCAGCAGCCCTCGGGGTAGCGGGGGATCTCGGTCTGCCAACAATGAGCAGTTCTTC. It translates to CASSPRGSGGSRSANNEQFF.

The CDR3 protein is CASSLSGRPYSNQPQHF. The CDR3 nucleotides read TGTGCCAGCAGTCTCTCAGGACGGCCTTATAGCAATCAGCCCCAGCATTTT. The V call is TRBV27, the J call TRBJ1-5, with D hard to call. CDR1 is MNHEY, CDR2 SMNVEV, per germline (reference sequence). CDR3 size: 17 residues. V was pared by 5 bases and J by 0 bases, with 17 bases between.

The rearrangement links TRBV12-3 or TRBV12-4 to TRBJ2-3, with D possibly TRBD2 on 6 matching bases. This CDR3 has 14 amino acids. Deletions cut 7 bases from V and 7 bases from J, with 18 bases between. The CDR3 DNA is TGTGCCAGCAAGGAGGGCGGGGTATGGCATACGCAGTATTTT. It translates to CASKEGGVWHTQYF.

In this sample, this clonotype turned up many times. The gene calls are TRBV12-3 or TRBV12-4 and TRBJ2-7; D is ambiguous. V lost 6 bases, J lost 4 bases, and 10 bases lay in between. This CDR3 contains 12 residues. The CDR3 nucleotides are TGTGCCAGCAGCAAGGGCTCTTACGAGCAGTACTTC. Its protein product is CASSKGSYEQYF.